The 5 T cell receptor beta chains below were found in one sample sequenced in a study of T-cell reconstitution after alpha-beta-depleted transplantation in children. Preparation of the TCRbeta library used unique molecular identifiers. In TCRdb, the PCR reads were re-called with MiXCR into one record per CDR3 protein. Of about 500,000 distinct CDR3 sequences in the sample, approximately 29% were seen once. The sequences come from PBMCs from the stem cell graft donor, collected from the stem cell graft. These receptors were taken from a human donor who donated a stem cell graft to a child with aplastic anemia.

The gene calls are TRBV2 and TRBJ1-1, with no clear D. Per the germline V gene, CDR1 is SNHLY and CDR2 is FYNNEI. V gave up 6 bases and J gave up 1 base, with 12 bases separating them. This CDR3 comprises 14 residues. Written as DNA, the CDR3 is TGTGCCAGCAGCAACGGTCTAACGAACACTGAAGCTTTCTTT. Its protein is CASSNGLTNTEAFF. The full variable domain, its missing parts supplied by reference TRBV2 and TRBJ1-1, is EPEVTQTPSHQVTQMGQEVILRCVPISNHLYFYWYRQILGQKVEFLVSFYNNEISEKSEIFDDQFSVERPDGSNFTLKIRSTKLEDSAMYFCASSNGLTNTEAFFGQGTRLTVV.

The CDR3 is CASSPSGINEQFF. Written as DNA, the CDR3 is TGTGCCAGCAGTCCCAGCGGGATCAATGAGCAGTTCTTC. The gene calls are TRBV28 and TRBJ2-1, with 7 bases identical to TRBD2. The length of the CDR3 is 13 residues. V was pared by 5 bases and J by 6 bases, with 4 bases of the junction left unmatched. Germline CDR1 MDHEN, CDR2 SYDVKM.

The chain uses TRBV4-2 and TRBJ2-7; 11 bases align to TRBD2. The CDR3 totals 16 residues. With V trimmed by 3 bases and J by 1 base, 5 bases remained unmatched. Germline assignment: CDR1 LGHNA and CDR2 YNFKEQ. The CDR3 DNA is TGTGCCAGCAGCCAGCCTTTAGCGGGAGGGTCCTACGAGCAGTACTTC. Translated, it gives CASSQPLAGGSYEQYF.

This clonotype turned up a few times. This rearrangement joins TRBV6-2 or TRBV6-3 to TRBJ2-1; TRBD2 matches 13 bases. The germline V gene has CDR1 MNHEY and CDR2 SVGEGT. CDR3 length: 17 amino acids. V was pared by 6 bases and J by 7 bases, with 12 bases of the junction left unmatched. The CDR3, as DNA: TGTGCCAGCAGAACTCAATGGACTAGCGGGAGACGGAATGAGCAGTTCTTC. Its translation: CASRTQWTSGRRNEQFF.

This clonotype has ten or more counts. The chain employs TRBV18 and TRBJ2-2, with a tentative D call TRBD1 (5 bases). With 3 bases removed from V and 4 bases from J, the gap between germline ends came to 18 bases. Per the germline V gene, CDR1 is KGHSH and CDR2 is LQKENI. The CDR3 consists of 17 residues. The CDR3 bases are TGTGCCAGCTCACCGACGCGAAATTCAGGGTCCACCGGGGAGCTGTTTTTT. It encodes CASSPTRNSGSTGELFF. Based on the CDR3 plus reference TRBV18 and TRBJ2-2, the full variable domain is NAGVMQNPRHLVRRRGQEARLRCSPMKGHSHVYWYRQLPEEGLKFMVYLQKENIIDESGMPKERFSAEFPKEGPSILRIQQVVRGDSAAYFCASSPTRNSGSTGELFFGEGSRLTVL.